The T cell receptor (beta chain) described here comes from a study of blood T cells in healthy people across ages. Then a second PCR, running roughly 6 to 12 cycles, was carried out with a sample-barcoded 5' primer and a J-beta primer mix. TCRdb re-derived calls from the 5' RACE reads in MiXCR, one entry per CDR3 protein. This table has more than 800,000 distinct CDR3 sequences, around 30% appearing once. This clonotype was seen once. One end of the junction does not line up with germline, which may come from a read error. This CDR3 is 17 amino acids long. Looked up from germline, CDR1 is PRHDT and CDR2 is FYEKMQ (reference sequence).

V is TRBV13 and J is TRBJ1-2, with 11 positions matching TRBD1. Material for sequencing was blood. The sequence was collected from a woman aged 80 or older in good health. The DNA for the CDR3 is TGTGCCAGCAGCCGGACAGGGGGCGACCTCCTGAACTATGGCTGCACCTTC. Protein sequence: CASSRTGGDLLNYGCTF. The variable domain in full, completed from reference TRBV13 and TRBJ1-2, reads AAGVIQSPRHLIKEKRETATLKCYPIPRHDTVYWYQQGPGQDPQFLISFYEKMQSDKGSIPDRFSAQQFSDYHSELNMSSLELGDSALYFCASSRTGGDLLNYGCTFGSGTRLTVV.